One sample yielded the 16 T cell receptor beta chains listed below, sequenced in a study of neurological immune-mediated disorders. TCRdb re-called the 5' RACE reads with MiXCR, one entry per CDR3 protein. The sample carries approximately 50,000 distinct CDR3 sequences, about 9.4% recorded once. The sample comprised PBMCs. These receptors were taken from a man between 65 and 85 years old with HTLV-1-associated myelopathy (HAM/TSP).

Many counts were recorded for this clonotype. The chain couples TRBV10-3 to TRBJ2-7; D not certain. V shed 2 bases and J shed 2 bases, with 10 bases lying between them. Per germline, CDR1 ENHRY and CDR2 SYGVKD. CDR3 length equals 14 residues. CDR3: CAISEDPPAYEQYF. The CDR3 DNA reads as TGTGCCATCAGTGAGGACCCGCCTGCCTACGAGCAGTACTTC.

This clonotype was seen at least ten times. The chain employs TRBV12-3 or TRBV12-4 and TRBJ1-6; no reliable D call. The CDR3 is made up of 13 amino acids. Trimming removed 6 bases at V and 10 bases at J, with 13 bases between. The CDR3 here is CASSPSQVSPLHF. Written as DNA, the CDR3 is TGTGCCAGCAGCCCATCGCAGGTCTCACCCCTCCACTTT.

Many counts were recorded for this clonotype. V usage is TRBV7-2 and J usage is TRBJ2-3; TRBD2 is a possible D gene (6 bases). The CDR3 runs 15 residues. Per germline, CDR1 SGHTA and CDR2 FQGNSA. Deletions cut 2 bases from V and 4 bases from J, with 13 bases between. CDR3 loop: CASSLSRGLADTQYF. For the CDR3, the DNA is TGTGCCAGCAGCTTATCCCGGGGACTGGCAGATACGCAGTATTTT.

This clonotype has at least ten counts. The J gene is TRBJ2-6, the V gene TRBV27; weak D call: TRBD2 (5 bases). Trimming left V 6 bases short and J 0 bases short, with 21 bases between. This CDR3 contains 19 residues. Per the germline V gene, CDR1 is MNHEY and CDR2 is SMNVEV (reference sequence). The CDR3 loop reads CASSPRLPTGNSGANVLTF. CDR3 nucleotides: TGTGCCAGCAGCCCTCGGCTCCCGACGGGAAACTCTGGGGCCAACGTCCTGACTTTC.

This clonotype was seen at least ten times. The V gene is TRBV20-1, the J gene TRBJ2-1; D may be TRBD1 (6 bases). Per the germline V gene, CDR1 is DFQATT and CDR2 is SNEGSKA (reference sequence). This CDR3 comprises 14 residues. Trimming cost V 1 base and J 10 bases, with 17 bases left between them. Here the CDR3 DNA reads TGCAGTGCTAGAGGCCAACAGGGATCGGGGGAGCAGTTCTTC. It encodes CSARGQQGSGEQFF.

This clonotype was detected ten times or more. The chain couples TRBV15 to TRBJ2-1, with 14 bases lining up with TRBD2. CDR1 and CDR2 from the germline V gene are LNHNV and YYDKDF (reference sequence). The CDR3 sequence is 16 residues long. V shed 1 base and J 6 bases; nucleotides not matched to a gene: 2. The CDR3 coding sequence is TGTGCCACCAGCAGAGCCGGGACTAGCGGGAGCAATGAGCAGTTCTTC. This translates into CATSRAGTSGSNEQFF.

Notes on this clonotype: An end of the junction does not agree with germline; a read error may underlie this. V usage is TRBV7-2 and J usage is TRBJ2-3; D gene ambiguous. The germline gives CDR1 SGHTA, CDR2 FQGNSA. The CDR3 is 15 amino acids. The CDR3 sequence is CASTPYNLNTDKQYF. The CDR3 region has the DNA TGTGCCAGCACCCCATACAACCTTAATACAGATAAGCAGTATTTT.

This clonotype was observed a few times. The chain couples TRBV4-3 to TRBJ1-5; the D is unclear. Germline V gene data show CDR1 as LGHNA and CDR2 as YSLEER. This CDR3 comprises 15 residues. The V and J ends lost 0 bases and 4 bases respectively, with 10 bases between them. The chain's CDR3 is CASSQERLVNQPQHF. The CDR3 DNA follows: TGCGCCAGCAGCCAAGAGCGGCTGGTGAATCAGCCCCAGCATTTT.

This clonotype was picked up many times. V is TRBV27 and J is TRBJ2-7; D not resolved. The CDR3 sequence is 15 residues long. V gave up 1 base and J gave up 2 bases, with 12 bases separating them. CDR1 and CDR2 from the germline V gene are MNHEY and SMNVEV (reference sequence). The CDR3 region has the DNA TGTGCCAGCAGTTTATATCTGGGTCCGGCCTACGAGCAGTACTTC. Translated, it gives CASSLYLGPAYEQYF.

The table lists this clonotype with a few counts. V gene TRBV10-3 combines with J gene TRBJ2-2; tentatively, D is TRBD1 (6 bases). The V and J ends lost 3 bases and 4 bases respectively, with 12 bases between them. CDR3 length: 15 residues. Looked up from germline, CDR1 is ENHRY and CDR2 is SYGVKD. The CDR3: CAISDTGKVTGELFF. The CDR3 nucleotides read TGTGCCATCAGTGACACAGGGAAGGTCACCGGGGAGCTGTTTTTT.

This clonotype has ten or more counts. This rearrangement joins TRBV9 to TRBJ2-5; no clear D. V was trimmed by 0 bases and J by 1 base, leaving 7 bases between them. The CDR3 is 14 amino acids. Germline V CDR1 and CDR2: SGDLS, YYNGEE. Here the CDR3 reads CASSVGVIQETQYF. The CDR3, as DNA: TGTGCCAGCAGCGTAGGTGTGATCCAAGAGACCCAGTACTTC.

This clonotype was recorded at least ten times. This rearrangement joins TRBV5-5 to TRBJ2-2; 9 positions match TRBD1. This CDR3 is 17 amino acids long. V trimming: 2 bases; J trimming: 4 bases; junction bases outside the gene matches: 9. CDR1 is SGHKS and CDR2 is YYEKEE in the germline V gene (reference sequence). CDR3 protein: CASSFNYRGQGTGELFF. In DNA form, the CDR3 reads TGTGCCAGCAGCTTTAACTACAGGGGGCAAGGCACCGGGGAGCTGTTTTTT. The full variable domain, in which reference TRBV5-5 and TRBJ2-2 provide the parts outside the CDR3, is DAGVTQSPTHLIKTRGQQVTLRCSPISGHKSVSWYQQVLGQGPQFIFQYYEKEERGRGNFPDRFSARQFPNYSSELNVNALLLGDSALYLCASSFNYRGQGTGELFFGEGSRLTVL.

This clonotype was seen many times. V usage is TRBV12-3 or TRBV12-4 and J usage is TRBJ2-7, with D possibly matching TRBD1 (6 bases). Between the trimmed V and J ends, which lost 3 bases and 3 bases, there was a span of 12 bases. The CDR3 sequence is 14 residues long. This CDR3 is CASSFSRTDYEQYF. In nucleotides, the CDR3 is TGTGCCAGCAGTTTTTCGCGGACAGACTACGAGCAGTACTTC.

This clonotype occurred many times. V gene TRBV18 combines with J gene TRBJ2-5; possible D gene TRBD1, 5 bases. CDR3 length: 13 residues. Trimming shortened V by 4 bases and J by 2 bases, and 8 bases separated the two germline ends. Germline V gene sequence: CDR1 KGHSH, CDR2 LQKENI. Here the CDR3 reads CASSQGIQETQYF. For the CDR3, the DNA is TGTGCCAGCTCACAGGGGATTCAAGAGACCCAGTACTTC.

This clonotype has a count of ten or more. The gene calls are TRBV18 and TRBJ2-5; weak D call: TRBD1 (6 bases). In germline, CDR1 is KGHSH, CDR2 LQKENI. The V end was cut by 3 bases, the J end by 2 bases, with 13 bases between. The CDR3 is 15 residues long. The CDR3 DNA is TGTGCCAGCTCACCGCTGCAGGGGCTTCAAGAGACCCAGTACTTC. This encodes CASSPLQGLQETQYF.

This clonotype was observed many times. This chain connects TRBV18 to TRBJ1-5; D is unclear. Trimming took 2 bases from V and 3 from J, leaving 8 bases between them. Germline V gene lookup returns CDR1 KGHSH and CDR2 LQKENI. The CDR3 covers 14 residues. The CDR3 sequence is CASSPGSSNQPQHF. CDR3 bases: TGTGCCAGCTCACCAGGCAGCTCCAATCAGCCCCAGCATTTT.